This TCR beta chain was sequenced for a study of cytomegalovirus exposure and HLA in healthy donors. Study-level points and caveats: Altogether, 160 or so TCR beta chains were recorded as cytomegalovirus-associated. Later, an analysis found that common viral pathogens appeared to be linked with several of the most significant clusters. Researchers reported from a later analysis that most CMV-associated TCR beta chains appeared HLA-restricted.

CDR3 length: 15 residues. V lost 1 base to trimming and J lost 0 bases, with 7 bases between them. CDR1 and CDR2 (germline): SGHTA, FQGNSA. Of note for this clone: Its antigen is undetermined.

PCR involved 60 Vbeta and 13 Jbeta primers. Sequencing was performed with immunoSEQ multiplex PCR; in TCRdb, only in-frame clones are kept and a portion is missing. The data hold some 130,000 clones, with 70% to 80% observed a single time. Everyone who donated was a healthy bone marrow donor. The chain combines TRBV7-2 with TRBJ1-3; a weak D match, TRBD1 (6 bases). Sequenced material: PBMCs. The sequence derives from a man aged 18 to 29 in good health and CMV-seronegative. DNA for the CDR3: TGTGCCAGCAGCTTAGGGGGGCTCTCTGGAAACACCATATATTTT. Amino acid sequence: CASSLGGLSGNTIYF.